Shown below are 30 T cell receptor beta chains from a single sample sequenced in a study of OX40 agonist ivuxolimab in advanced cancers. Profiled with immunoSEQ multiplex PCR; TCRdb holds only in-frame clones, not every one. This table holds about 46,000 clones, 82% found once. The material sequenced was CD4+ or CD8+ T cells sorted from blood, taken in a trial of the OX40 agonist ivuxolimab. The receptors were gathered from an adult with an advanced solid tumor such as melanoma, head and neck, liver or kidney cancer.

This sequence joins TRBV16 and TRBJ1-5; D ambiguous. Germline values: CDR1 KGHSY, CDR2 FQNENV. Trimming stripped 0 bases from V and 4 bases from J, with 7 bases between. The length of the CDR3 is 14 residues. The CDR3 here is CASSQSGGNQPQHF. In nucleotides, the CDR3 is TGTGCCAGCAGCCAATCAGGCGGGAATCAGCCCCAGCATTTT. Together with reference TRBV16 and TRBJ1-5, the CDR3 gives the full variable domain: GEEVAQTPKHLVRGEGQKAKLYCAPIKGHSYVFWYQQVLKNEFKFLISFQNENVFDETGMPKERFSAKCLPNSPCSLEIQATKLEDSAVYFCASSQSGGNQPQHFGDGTRLSIL.

The chain combines TRBV18 with TRBJ1-4, with D possibly being TRBD1 (6 bases). V was pared by 1 base and J by 5 bases, with 11 bases between. The length of the CDR3 is 15 residues. Germline assignment: CDR1 KGHSH and CDR2 LQKENI. The DNA for the CDR3 is TGTGCCAGCTCACCACGGGGGCAGGGGAATGAAAAACTGTTTTTT. It yields the protein CASSPRGQGNEKLFF.

The chain carries TRBV9 and TRBJ2-3; the match to TRBD1 covers 9 bases. The CDR3 runs to 17 residues. J lost 4 bases, V lost 0 bases, and 9 bases had no gene match. Germline loops: CDR1 SGDLS, CDR2 YYNGEE. The CDR3 DNA reads as TGTGCCAGCAGCGTAGATGGGGACAGGGTTTATGCAGATACGCAGTATTTT. Residues: CASSVDGDRVYADTQYF.

Only a few counts were recorded for this clone. The chain couples TRBV7-9 to TRBJ1-2; D gene ambiguous. Germline loops: CDR1 SEHNR, CDR2 FQNEAQ (reference sequence). Trimming pared 3 bases from V and 4 bases from J, leaving 12 bases between. CDR3 length: 14 amino acids. The CDR3 reads CASSFGSPPYGYTF. CDR3 DNA: TGTGCCAGCAGCTTCGGTTCACCCCCCTATGGCTACACCTTC.

V usage is TRBV5-1 and J usage is TRBJ1-3; no reliable D call. Trimming removed 4 bases from V and 2 bases from J, with 10 bases in between. CDR3 length: 14 amino acids. Germline CDR1 reads SGHRS; CDR2 reads YFSETQ. DNA of the CDR3: TGCGCCAGCAGCCCTGGAAGGCCTGGAAACACCATATATTTT. It specifies CASSPGRPGNTIYF. Full variable domain (remainder filled in from reference TRBV5-1 and TRBJ1-3): KAGVTQTPRYLIKTRGQQVTLSCSPISGHRSVSWYQQTPGQGLQFLFEYFSETQRNKGNFPGRFSGRQFSNSRSEMNVSTLELGDSALYLCASSPGRPGNTIYFGEGSWLTVV.

The table lists this clone with a few counts. The genes are TRBV2 and TRBJ1-5; D uncertain. CDR3 length equals 13 residues. Germline-derived CDR1 and CDR2 are SNHLY and FYNNEI. V lost 1 base, J lost 7 bases, and 8 bases lay in between. CDR3 in amino acids: CASSEERVQPQHF. In DNA form, the CDR3 reads TGTGCCAGCAGTGAAGAAAGGGTCCAGCCCCAGCATTTT. Full variable domain (missing parts from reference TRBV2 and TRBJ1-5): EPEVTQTPSHQVTQMGQEVILRCVPISNHLYFYWYRQILGQKVEFLVSFYNNEISEKSEIFDDQFSVERPDGSNFTLKIRSTKLEDSAMYFCASSEERVQPQHFGDGTRLSIL.

By sample fraction, this clone is medium-sized. The gene calls are TRBV6-1 and TRBJ1-1; D call uncertain. Germline assignment: CDR1 MNHNS and CDR2 SASEGT. Trimming stripped 3 bases from V and 3 bases from J, with 5 bases between. This CDR3 has 12 residues. The CDR3 bases are TGTGCCAGCAGTGAGAGGGACACTGAAGCTTTCTTT. Encoded protein: CASSERDTEAFF.

This chain uses TRBV6-5 with TRBJ1-2, with TRBD1 matching 7 bases. In germline, CDR1 is MNHEY, CDR2 SVGAGI. This CDR3 comprises 13 residues. Trimming cost V 6 bases and J 8 bases; bases outside gene matches: 9. The CDR3 sequence is CASSAGQVYGYTF. DNA for the CDR3: TGTGCCAGCAGCGCCGGACAGGTCTACGGCTACACCTTC.

The chain combines TRBV7-9 with TRBJ2-3; 15 bases fit TRBD2. Germline V gene lookup returns CDR1 SEHNR and CDR2 FQNEAQ (reference sequence). Trimming removed 3 bases from V and 4 bases from J; junction bases left unmatched: 5. This CDR3 is 17 amino acids long. The CDR3 DNA reads as TGTGCCAGCAGCTTTCGGACTAGCGGGGGGGCCCCAGATACGCAGTATTTT. Protein: CASSFRTSGGAPDTQYF.

The V and J genes are TRBV5-4 and TRBJ1-2; 8 bases match TRBD1. This CDR3 has 15 residues. Germline trimming cut 0 bases from V and 6 bases from J; bases unmatched to any gene: 7. CDR1 is SGHNT, CDR2 YYREEE, per germline (reference sequence). CDR3 in amino acids: CASSLERDRGDGYTF. In DNA, the CDR3 is TGTGCCAGCAGCTTGGAGCGTGACAGGGGAGATGGCTACACCTTC.

The chain joins TRBV23-1 to TRBJ2-7, with TRBD1 identical over 10 bases. TRBV23-1 is assigned to the ORF class and has an uncertain function. The CDR3 is 15 amino acids. V shed 6 bases, J shed 5 bases, and the junction held 10 bases outside the gene matches. CDR3: CASRYGPGTGDEQYF. The CDR3 DNA follows: TGCGCCAGCAGATATGGCCCCGGGACAGGGGACGAGCAGTACTTC.

This chain connects TRBV27 to TRBJ2-7; D may be TRBD2 (7 bases). The CDR3 is 14 amino acids. In germline, CDR1 is MNHEY, CDR2 SMNVEV (reference sequence). Trimming left V 3 bases short and J 4 bases short, with 13 bases between. Here the CDR3 reads CASSFGGAGYEQYF. The CDR3 coding sequence is TGTGCCAGCAGTTTTGGGGGGGCGGGGTACGAGCAGTACTTC.

The chain links TRBV5-4 to TRBJ2-3; D tentatively reads TRBD1 or TRBD2 (5 bases each). V was pared by 3 bases and J by 1 base, with 18 bases between. The CDR3 spans 17 residues. CDR1 and CDR2 (germline): SGHNT, YYREEE (reference sequence). CDR3 DNA sequence: TGTGCCAGCAGCTCTCAGGGTTCCCGAGGGGGCACAGATACGCAGTATTTT. Protein sequence: CASSSQGSRGGTDTQYF. The variable domain in full, with the rest retrieved from reference TRBV5-4 and TRBJ2-3, is ETGVTQSPTHLIKTRGQQVTLRCSSQSGHNTVSWYQQALGQGPQFIFQYYREEENGRGNFPPRFSGLQFPNYSSELNVNALELDDSALYLCASSSQGSRGGTDTQYFGPGTRLTVL.

This clone came up a few times. This chain connects TRBV6-5 to TRBJ2-7, with D uncertain. V was trimmed by 6 bases and J by 3 bases, leaving 12 bases between them. Looked up from germline, CDR1 is MNHEY and CDR2 is SVGAGI. The CDR3 length is 13 residues. The DNA of the CDR3 is TGTGCCAGCAGCCAAGGAAGCATCTACGAGCAGTACTTC. Protein sequence: CASSQGSIYEQYF.

The count of this clone is one. The V and J genes are TRBV4-2 and TRBJ2-6; D could derive from TRBD1 or TRBD2 (5 bases each). The germline CDR1 and CDR2 sequences are LGHNA and YNFKEQ. CDR3 length: 17 residues. Trimming pared 0 bases from V and 0 bases from J, leaving 9 bases between. CDR3 protein: CASSQDGTLSGANVLTF. CDR3 DNA sequence: TGTGCCAGCAGCCAAGACGGGACGCTCTCTGGGGCCAACGTCCTGACTTTC.

This rearrangement joins TRBV2 to TRBJ1-5; D perhaps matches TRBD1 (5 bases). This CDR3 is 15 amino acids long. V dropped 0 bases and J dropped 0 bases, with 6 bases sitting between them. CDR1 SNHLY and CDR2 FYNNEI come from the germline V gene. The CDR3 sequence is CASSEAQGSNQPQHF. Written as DNA, the CDR3 is TGTGCCAGCAGTGAAGCGCAGGGTAGCAATCAGCCCCAGCATTTT.

This clone was recorded a few times. This chain uses TRBV4-2 with TRBJ1-5; D gene unclear. V shed 5 bases and J shed 4 bases, with 12 bases lying between them. Germline V gene data show CDR1 as LGHNA and CDR2 as YNFKEQ. There are 14 residues in the CDR3. CDR3: CASSFSAGNQPQHF. CDR3 bases: TGTGCCAGCAGCTTCTCTGCGGGGAATCAGCCCCAGCATTTT.

On this clone itself: Other DNA sequences in the sample encode the same CDR3. This chain uses TRBV6-6 with TRBJ2-1; 8 bases agree with TRBD1. Unmatched junction bases numbered 7, after V lost 2 bases and J lost 7 bases. The CDR3 is 15 amino acids. Germline assignment: CDR1 MNHNY and CDR2 SVGAGI (reference sequence). The DNA of the CDR3 is TGTGCCAGCAGTTACCCTCGGGGACAGGCTAATGAGCAGTTCTTC. It encodes CASSYPRGQANEQFF.

The rearrangement uses TRBV5-6 and TRBJ1-3, with a weak D call TRBD1 (5 bases). The CDR3 runs to 17 residues. Trimming left V 4 bases short and J 0 bases short, with 17 bases between. Germline lookup yields CDR1 SGHDT and CDR2 YYEEEE. CDR3 amino acids: CASSGVGRRSSGNTIYF. The CDR3 DNA is TGTGCCAGCAGCGGGGTGGGGCGCCGGAGCTCTGGAAACACCATATATTTT.

This chain uses TRBV7-2 with TRBJ2-1; tentatively, D is TRBD2 (5 bases). In germline, CDR1 is SGHTA, CDR2 FQGNSA. The V and J ends lost 5 bases and 3 bases respectively, with 17 bases between them. The CDR3 covers 16 residues. CDR3 loop: CASSPGAARVYNEQFF. The CDR3 coding sequence is TGTGCCAGCAGCCCCGGAGCGGCGCGAGTCTACAATGAGCAGTTCTTC.

The J gene is TRBJ2-7, the V gene TRBV30, with D possibly being TRBD2 (7 bases). Trimming cost V 7 bases and J 6 bases, with 16 bases left between them. The CDR3 contains 12 residues. From germline, CDR1 is GTSNPN and CDR2 SVGIG (reference sequence). CDR3: CALSQGGGEQYF. The DNA for the CDR3 is TGTGCCTTATCCCAAGGGGGGGGCGAGCAGTACTTC. Full variable domain (rest looked up from reference TRBV30 and TRBJ2-7): SQTIHQWPATLVQPVGSPLSLECTVEGTSNPNLYWYRQAAGRGLQLLFYSVGIGQISSEVPQNLSASRPQDRQFILSSKKLLLSDSGFYLCALSQGGGEQYFGPGTRLTVT.

This clone has only a few counts. This CDR3 reads CASSQGIRDRGSELFF. Written as DNA, the CDR3 is TGTGCCAGCAGCCAAGGCATTAGGGACAGGGGATCGGAGCTGTTTTTT. The chain employs TRBV4-2 and TRBJ2-2, with TRBD1 matching over 10 bases. V lost 1 base to trimming and J lost 10 bases; unmatched junction nucleotides: 9. This CDR3 spans 16 amino acids. The germline V gene has CDR1 LGHNA and CDR2 YNFKEQ.

The rearrangement links TRBV11-2 to TRBJ1-6; TRBD1 might be the D (6 bases). From germline, CDR1 is SGHAT and CDR2 FQNNGV. The CDR3 spans 20 residues. The V end lost 0 bases, the J end lost 7 bases, and 25 bases lay between the germline ends. CDR3 in amino acids: CASSLDLMYGAQGINSPLHF. Written as DNA, the CDR3 is TGTGCCAGCAGCTTAGATCTAATGTATGGGGCCCAGGGGATCAATTCACCCCTCCACTTT. The whole variable domain, remainder taken from reference TRBV11-2 and TRBJ1-6, is EAGVAQSPRYKIIEKRQSVAFWCNPISGHATLYWYQQILGQGPKLLIQFQNNGVVDDSQLPKDRFSAERLKGVDSTLKIQPAKLEDSAVYLCASSLDLMYGAQGINSPLHFGNGTRLTVT.

The chain couples TRBV5-6 to TRBJ1-1; 9 bases map to TRBD1. V was pared by 10 bases and J by 8 bases, with 15 bases of the junction left unmatched. The CDR3 runs to 14 residues. The germline V gene has CDR1 SGHDT and CDR2 YYEEEE. The CDR3 loop is CAGQTGTGLGEAFF. The CDR3 nucleotides are TGTGCCGGCCAGACCGGGACAGGGTTGGGAGAAGCTTTCTTT.

The chain has TRBV6-6 and TRBJ2-5; D is ambiguous. The germline V gene has CDR1 MNHNY and CDR2 SVGAGI (reference sequence). The CDR3 covers 12 residues. Trimming pared 11 bases from V and 4 bases from J, leaving 14 bases between. CDR3 region: CASEGMGETQYF. CDR3 sequence (DNA): TGTGCCTCGGAAGGGATGGGAGAGACCCAGTACTTC.

This clone was found once. The DNA of the CDR3 is TGTGCCAGTAGTATTGGAGACAATGAGCAGTTCTTC. Protein: CASSIGDNEQFF. V usage is TRBV19 and J usage is TRBJ2-1; the D is unclear. From germline, CDR1 is LNHDA and CDR2 SQIVND (reference sequence). The CDR3 totals 12 residues. V was cut by 3 bases and J by 5 bases, with 5 bases left in between.

The chain's CDR3 is CAVTDTQYF. As DNA, the CDR3 is TGTGCCGTCACAGATACGCAGTATTTT. The rearrangement links TRBV2 to TRBJ2-3; D unclear. Deletions cut 11 bases from V and 2 bases from J, with 2 bases between. The CDR3 loop spans 9 amino acids. CDR1 is SNHLY, CDR2 FYNNEI, per germline.

This sequence joins TRBV30 and TRBJ1-2; TRBD1 aligns across 9 bases. The V gene end was trimmed by 1 base and the J gene end by 5 bases; junction bases not matched to a gene: 2. Germline loops: CDR1 GTSNPN, CDR2 SVGIG (reference sequence). The CDR3 runs to 13 residues. For the CDR3, the DNA is TGTGCCTGGAGTGGACAGGGGGAGTATGGCTACACCTTC. Translating gives CAWSGQGEYGYTF.

This chain uses TRBV19 with TRBJ1-2; TRBD1 agrees at 9 bases. The CDR3 has 13 amino acids. V dropped 5 bases and J dropped 4; count of bases not matched to a gene: 2. Germline V lookup: CDR1 LNHDA, CDR2 SQIVND (reference sequence). CDR3 sequence reads: CASSLGQGYGYTF. The CDR3 region has the DNA TGTGCCAGTAGTTTGGGACAGGGCTATGGCTACACCTTC.

The chain couples TRBV7-6 to TRBJ1-5, with 8 positions matching TRBD1. After removal of 5 bases from V and 9 bases from J, the junction contained 15 bases not matched to a gene. Germline V gene lookup returns CDR1 SGHVS and CDR2 FNYEAQ. This CDR3 is built from 16 residues. The CDR3 spells CASSPQGATALGPQHF. CDR3 DNA: TGTGCCAGCAGCCCCCAGGGGGCGACGGCTCTCGGGCCCCAGCATTTT.